The 8 T cell receptor beta chains reported below all come from one sample, sequenced in a study of blood T cell repertoires in COVID-19. Here immunoSEQ multiplex PCR was the method, and the copy in TCRdb shows in-frame clones only, minus some. The profile shows 150,000 to 200,000 clones, 70% to 80% of them singletons. The sequencing input was peripheral blood. The receptors were gathered from a woman aged 45 to 65 with active or convalescent COVID-19.

The chain joins TRBV6-5 to TRBJ2-3; 10 bases match TRBD2. V was pared by 6 bases and J by 2 bases, with 5 bases of the junction left unmatched. Per germline, CDR1 MNHEY and CDR2 SVGAGI. This CDR3 comprises 15 residues. For the CDR3, the DNA is TGTGCCAGCAGAGTAGCGGGAGGTGTCACAGATACGCAGTATTTT. Translation: CASRVAGGVTDTQYF.

The chain couples TRBV30 to TRBJ1-5; TRBD1 might be the D (5 bases). There are 13 residues in the CDR3. Trimming removed 4 bases at V and 2 bases at J, with 9 bases between. Germline loops: CDR1 GTSNPN, CDR2 SVGIG (reference sequence). The chain's CDR3 is CAWTEQGNQPQHF. Written as DNA, the CDR3 is TGTGCCTGGACGGAACAGGGCAATCAGCCCCAGCATTTT. Full variable domain (missing parts from reference TRBV30 and TRBJ1-5): SQTIHQWPATLVQPVGSPLSLECTVEGTSNPNLYWYRQAAGRGLQLLFYSVGIGQISSEVPQNLSASRPQDRQFILSSKKLLLSDSGFYLCAWTEQGNQPQHFGDGTRLSIL.

V and J are TRBV10-3 and TRBJ2-7, with 7 nucleotides matching TRBD2. The CDR3 length is 19 residues. In germline, CDR1 is ENHRY, CDR2 SYGVKD. V was pared by 3 bases and J by 5 bases, with 22 bases of the junction left unmatched. CDR3 sequence (DNA): TGTGCCATCAGTGACATTGTGGGAGGGAATAAGTATGGTGGGGACGAGCAGTACTTC. Protein sequence: CAISDIVGGNKYGGDEQYF.

A note on this clone: Other nucleotide sequences from this sample produce the same CDR3. This chain connects TRBV7-2 to TRBJ1-2; 8 nucleotides line up with TRBD1. Trimming at V came to 4 bases and at J to 0 bases, leaving 4 bases not matched to a gene. The CDR3 runs 15 residues. Germline V gives CDR1 SGHTA, CDR2 FQGNSA. The DNA for the CDR3 is TGTGCCAGCAGCTCTGACAGGGGCACTAACTATGGCTACACCTTC. This translates into CASSSDRGTNYGYTF.

V gene TRBV5-1 combines with J gene TRBJ1-2; TRBD1 agrees at 8 bases. V dropped 0 bases and J dropped 4; count of bases not matched to a gene: 2. Germline assignment: CDR1 SGHRS and CDR2 YFSETQ. This CDR3 spans 14 amino acids. CDR3 sequence reads: CASSLGDRSYGYTF. The CDR3 region has the DNA TGCGCCAGCAGCTTGGGGGACAGGAGCTATGGCTACACCTTC.

The V gene is TRBV5-6, the J gene TRBJ2-3, with 12 bases that match TRBD2. Germline V gives CDR1 SGHDT, CDR2 YYEEEE. V was clipped by 1 base and J by 3 bases; unmatched bases: 6. The CDR3 runs 17 residues. The CDR3 region is CASSLKASGGGTDTQYF. CDR3 sequence (DNA): TGTGCCAGCAGCTTGAAGGCTAGCGGGGGGGGTACAGATACGCAGTATTTT.

The rearrangement links TRBV11-1 to TRBJ2-1; 8 bases fit TRBD1. The CDR3 spans 15 residues. The V and J ends lost 5 bases and 2 bases, in that order; junction bases with no gene match: 5. Germline V lookup: CDR1 SGHAT, CDR2 FQDESV (reference sequence). CDR3 coding DNA: TGTGCCAGCAGCAACAACAGGGGGGCCTACAATGAGCAGTTCTTC. This gives the protein CASSNNRGAYNEQFF.

The chain uses TRBV18 and TRBJ2-5, with 9 bases aligning to TRBD2. This CDR3 contains 15 residues. With 4 bases clipped from V and 6 bases from J, the junction kept 9 bases outside the gene matches. Germline V lookup: CDR1 KGHSH, CDR2 LQKENI. This CDR3 reads CASSQGTSPGKTQYF. In nucleotides, the CDR3 is TGTGCCAGCTCACAGGGGACTAGCCCCGGGAAGACCCAGTACTTC.